This T cell receptor beta chain was sequenced in a study of blood T cell repertoires in COVID-19. Study-level information: Sources were T cells, B-cell-depleted T cells, or PBMCs; the material itself was cDNA or gDNA.

Method: immunoSEQ multiplex PCR; TCRdb's copy keeps in-frame clones and lacks some. This repertoire shows some 100,000 clones, approximately 86% found once; its top ten account for less than 7.5%. This CDR3 has 17 amino acids. V shed 1 base and J 6 bases; nucleotides not matched to a gene: 14. The V gene's germline CDR1 is SGHTS and CDR2 YDEGEE. Sequencing was performed on peripheral blood. The V and J genes are TRBV5-8 and TRBJ2-7, with 9 nucleotides matching TRBD2. The TCR was taken from a woman aged 55 to 70 with acute or convalescent COVID-19. In DNA, the CDR3 is TGTGCCAGCAGCTTGACGAATTTAGCGGGAGTTGGACGCGAGCAGTACTTC. This translates into CASSLTNLAGVGREQYF.